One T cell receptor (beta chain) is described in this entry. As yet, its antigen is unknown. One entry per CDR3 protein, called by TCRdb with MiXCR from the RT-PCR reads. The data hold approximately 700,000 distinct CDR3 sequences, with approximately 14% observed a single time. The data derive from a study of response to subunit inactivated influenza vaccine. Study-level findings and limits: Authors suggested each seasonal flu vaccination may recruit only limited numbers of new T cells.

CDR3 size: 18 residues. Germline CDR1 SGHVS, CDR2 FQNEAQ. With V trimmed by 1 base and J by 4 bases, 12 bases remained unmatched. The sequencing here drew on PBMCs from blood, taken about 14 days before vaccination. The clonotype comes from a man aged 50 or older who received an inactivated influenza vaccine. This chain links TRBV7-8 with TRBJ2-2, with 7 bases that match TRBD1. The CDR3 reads CASSLVRSTGMITGELFF. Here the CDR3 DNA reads TGTGCCAGCAGCTTAGTTCGATCGACAGGGATGATCACCGGGGAGCTGTTTTTT.